Below, 2 T cell receptor beta chains from the same sample are listed, as sequenced in a study of T-cell memory formation after mild COVID-19. TCRdb analysed the 5' RACE reads with MiXCR anew, one entry per CDR3 protein. The sample holds 580,000 or so distinct CDR3 sequences; 17% are singletons and the top ten take roughly 8.2%. Sequences were obtained from PBMCs or a T cell subset sorted from them (not recorded which). The receptors were gathered from an adult woman who had mild COVID-19 (a few samples of this study predate the infection). Cell type and time point are not known.

V is TRBV7-2 and J is TRBJ2-3, with no clear D. The V gene lost 4 bases and the J gene lost 9 bases, with 11 bases spanning the gap. The CDR3 loop spans 12 amino acids. The germline V gene encodes CDR1 SGHTA and CDR2 FQGNSA. In DNA form, the CDR3 reads TGTGCCAGCAGCTCACTTTTCCACACGCAGTATTTT. Encoded protein: CASSSLFHTQYF.

This clonotype was counted between two and nine times. V gene TRBV7-3 combines with J gene TRBJ2-3, with no clear D. CDR3 length: 15 residues. The V end lost 5 bases, the J end lost 1 base, and 13 bases lay between the germline ends. The germline V gene encodes CDR1 SGHTA and CDR2 FQGTGA. CDR3 in DNA: TGTGCCAGCAGCCCCGAAAGGGCAGGCACAGATACGCAGTATTTT. This encodes CASSPERAGTDTQYF. The full variable domain, rest sourced from reference TRBV7-3 and TRBJ2-3, is GAGVSQTPSNKVTEKGKYVELRCDPISGHTALYWYRQSLGQGPEFLIYFQGTGAADDSGLPNDRFFAVRPEGSVSTLKIQRTERGDSAVYLCASSPERAGTDTQYFGPGTRLTVL.